This T cell receptor (beta chain) was retrieved from a study of blood T cell repertoires in COVID-19. Germline V gene lookup returns CDR1 LGHDT and CDR2 YNNKEL (reference sequence). The CDR3 consists of 15 residues. The ends were cut back, 1 base at V and 4 bases at J, with 13 bases in the middle. This clone was observed a single time. The data were produced by immunoSEQ multiplex PCR, yet TCRdb's version contains in-frame clones alone and is incomplete. This sample has 150,000 to 190,000 clones, with around four fifths found just once. This chain joins TRBV3-1 (or the pseudogene TRBV3-2) and TRBJ1-2; tentative D call: TRBD1 (6 bases). Sequencing was carried out using peripheral blood. The TCR sequence derives from a woman aged 80 or older with acute or convalescent COVID-19. CDR3 amino acids: CASSQGSGVSYGYTF. The CDR3 DNA is TGTGCCAGCAGCCAAGGTTCAGGGGTTAGCTATGGCTACACCTTC.